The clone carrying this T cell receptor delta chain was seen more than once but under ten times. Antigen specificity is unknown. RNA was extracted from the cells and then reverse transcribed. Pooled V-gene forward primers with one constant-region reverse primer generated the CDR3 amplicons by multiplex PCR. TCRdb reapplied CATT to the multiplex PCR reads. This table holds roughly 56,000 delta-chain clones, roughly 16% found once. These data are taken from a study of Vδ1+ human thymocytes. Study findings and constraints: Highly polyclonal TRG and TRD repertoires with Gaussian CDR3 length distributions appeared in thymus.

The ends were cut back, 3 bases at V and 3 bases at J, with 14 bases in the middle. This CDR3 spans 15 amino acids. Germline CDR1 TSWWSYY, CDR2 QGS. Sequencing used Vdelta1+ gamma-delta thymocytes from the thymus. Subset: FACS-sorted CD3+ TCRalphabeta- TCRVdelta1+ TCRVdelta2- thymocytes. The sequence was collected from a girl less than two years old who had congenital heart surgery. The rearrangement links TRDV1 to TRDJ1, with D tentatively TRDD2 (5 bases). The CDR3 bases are TGTGCTCTTGGGGAGGCCTTTCCTCCATCCGATAAACTCATCTTT. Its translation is CALGEAFPPSDKLIF.